This T cell receptor beta chain derives from a study of monozygotic twins with inflammatory bowel disease. Study-level points and caveats: Repertoire similarity matched across concordant and discordant twins, perhaps owing to limited power.

TCRdb reprocessed the 5' RACE reads; each CDR3 protein has one entry and no DNA is given. The sample has about 140,000 distinct CDR3 sequences; the top ten hold 0.95% to 1.5%. Concerning this clonotype itself: Its antigen is unidentified.

Germline V gives CDR1 SNHLY, CDR2 FYNNEI. The CDR3 has 14 amino acids. A 2.5 ml blood sample was drawn per donor. The source of this sequence is a human donor with ulcerative colitis or Crohn's disease, or a healthy co-twin of an affected twin (not recorded which). The gene calls are TRBV2 and TRBJ2-7; no DNA is available, so the TRBD1 call from TCRdb remains unchecked. Sequenced input: blood. The CDR3 region is CASSGDRASYEQYF.